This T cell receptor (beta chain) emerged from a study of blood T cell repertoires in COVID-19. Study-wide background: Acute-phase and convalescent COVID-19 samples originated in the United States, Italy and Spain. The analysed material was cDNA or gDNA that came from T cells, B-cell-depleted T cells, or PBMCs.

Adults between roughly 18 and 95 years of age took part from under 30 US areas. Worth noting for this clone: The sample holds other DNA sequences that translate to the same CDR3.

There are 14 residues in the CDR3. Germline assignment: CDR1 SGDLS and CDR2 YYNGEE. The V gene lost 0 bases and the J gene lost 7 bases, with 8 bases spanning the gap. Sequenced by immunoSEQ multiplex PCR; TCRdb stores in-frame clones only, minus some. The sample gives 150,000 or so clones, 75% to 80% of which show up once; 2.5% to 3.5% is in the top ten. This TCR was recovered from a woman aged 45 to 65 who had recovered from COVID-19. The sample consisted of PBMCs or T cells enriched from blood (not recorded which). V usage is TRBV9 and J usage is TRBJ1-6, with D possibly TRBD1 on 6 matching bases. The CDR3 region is CASSVEQGNSPLHF. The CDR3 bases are TGTGCCAGCAGCGTAGAGCAGGGGAATTCACCCCTCCACTTT.